This record covers a single TCR beta chain. What it binds is unknown. Sequencing was performed with immunoSEQ multiplex PCR; in TCRdb, only in-frame clones are kept and a portion is missing. The sample shows about 68,000 clones, approximately 84% of them seen only once. These data are taken from a study of a mutant IDH1 vaccine in newly diagnosed glioma. Study overall: It was radiotherapy, temozolomide, or both that patients received previously, with most receiving both.

Germline V gene sequence: CDR1 SGHNT, CDR2 YENEEA. Between the trimmed V and J ends, which lost 1 base and 5 bases, there was a span of 11 bases. There are 14 residues in the CDR3. The time point: week 35, safety follow-up. Every vaccination contained 300 ug of the mutant IDH1 20-mer peptide and was paired with topical imiquimod. This TCR derives from a man between 18 and 29 years old with glioma. The specimen comprised PBMCs, sampled from a glioma patient whose treatment included an IDH1 peptide vaccine. The chain has TRBV11-3 and TRBJ1-1; D uncertain. CDR3 amino acids: CASSLGASGTEAFF. DNA of the CDR3: TGTGCCAGCAGCTTAGGGGCGAGTGGGACTGAAGCTTTCTTT.